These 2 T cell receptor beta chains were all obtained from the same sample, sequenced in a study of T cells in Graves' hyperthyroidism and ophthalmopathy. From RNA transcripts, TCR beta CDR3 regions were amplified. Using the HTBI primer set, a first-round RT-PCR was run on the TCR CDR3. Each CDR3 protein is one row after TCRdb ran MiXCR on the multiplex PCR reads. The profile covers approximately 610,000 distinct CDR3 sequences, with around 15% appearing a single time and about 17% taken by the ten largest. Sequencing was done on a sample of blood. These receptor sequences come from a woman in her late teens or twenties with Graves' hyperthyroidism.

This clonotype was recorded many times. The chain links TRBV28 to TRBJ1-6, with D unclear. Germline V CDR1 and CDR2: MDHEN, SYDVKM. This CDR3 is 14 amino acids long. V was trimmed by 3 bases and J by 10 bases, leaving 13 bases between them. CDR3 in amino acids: CASSLTGNGSPLHF. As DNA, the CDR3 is TGTGCCAGCAGTTTGACCGGGAACGGGTCACCCCTCCACTTT.

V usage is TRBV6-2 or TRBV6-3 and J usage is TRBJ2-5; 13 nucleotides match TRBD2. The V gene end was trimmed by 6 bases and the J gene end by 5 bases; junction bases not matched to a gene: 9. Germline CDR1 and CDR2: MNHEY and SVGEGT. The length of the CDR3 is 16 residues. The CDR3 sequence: CASRPGLAGPGETQYF. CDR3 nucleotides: TGTGCCAGCAGACCGGGACTAGCGGGACCTGGGGAGACCCAGTACTTC.